This T cell receptor beta chain was recovered during a study of shared clonotypes between healthy human individuals. Study-wide findings and caveats: Larger richness was generally estimated for naive than memory subsets.

In the case of this clone: The antigen is not known.

Each sorted subset replicate got 200 ng genomic DNA, roughly 30,000 genomes. Generated by immunoSEQ multiplex PCR, the TCRdb table keeps only in-frame clones and is missing some. The data hold about 2.1 million clones, with over 85% observed a single time. Germline V gene lookup returns CDR1 SNHLY and CDR2 FYNNEI. The length of the CDR3 is 12 residues. V shed 7 bases and J shed 3 bases, with 9 bases lying between them. In the naive CD8 group, cells lacked CD45RO and were positively selected for CCR7, so terminally differentiated effector memory CD45RA+ cells were left out. The sequenced sample was naive CD8+ T cells from PBMCs. The chain combines TRBV2 with TRBJ1-1; D might be TRBD1 (6 bases). This clonotype was sampled from a young man in good health. Some clones in this sample may be carry-over from other donors' samples. CDR3 nucleotide sequence: TGTGCCAGCAAACAGGGCCACACTGAAGCTTTCTTT. This encodes CASKQGHTEAFF.